Each of the 26 T cell receptor beta chains below was sequenced from the same sample in a study of cytomegalovirus exposure and HLA in healthy donors (dated by TCRdb to 2016 to 2017). The receptor library was made with the immunoSEQ multiplex PCR assay. A mixture of 60 forward primers for TCR Vbeta segments and 13 reverse primers for TCR Jbeta segments was used in the multiplex PCR. Here the immuneACCESS table is served through TCRdb, limited to in-frame sequences with V and J called. Missing clones are a known gap in these copies; in checked studies unresolved V genes cover under half, and the rest lacks a known reason. The sample data list 180,000 or so clones, and about 79% of these were observed just once. The ten top clones hold around 0.1% of the sample. The material sequenced was PBMCs. These receptors originate from a boy aged 2 to 10 in good health and CMV-seronegative.

This clone has only a few counts. The chain joins TRBV5-4 to TRBJ1-3; the D is unclear. Between the trimmed V and J ends, which lost 0 bases and 8 bases, there was a span of 9 bases. Germline-derived CDR1 and CDR2 are SGHNT and YYREEE (reference sequence). The CDR3 spans 13 residues. In nucleotides, the CDR3 is TGTGCCAGCAGCTTGGAACAGTCCCACACCATATATTTT. Its protein is CASSLEQSHTIYF.

The chain couples TRBV6-1 to TRBJ1-2, with 7 bases identical to TRBD1. The germline gives CDR1 MNHNS, CDR2 SASEGT. The CDR3 is 16 residues long. V gave up 3 bases and J gave up 3 bases; unmatched junction bases: 10. The CDR3 DNA reads TGTGCCAGCAGTGATTTTCGACAGGGAGGTGACTATGGCTACACCTTC. As protein: CASSDFRQGGDYGYTF.

The V gene is TRBV30, the J gene TRBJ1-4; TRBD1 matches at 8 bases. The V and J ends lost 0 bases and 7 bases, in that order; junction bases with no gene match: 7. Per the germline V gene, CDR1 is GTSNPN and CDR2 is SVGIG (reference sequence). The CDR3 is made up of 15 amino acids. In DNA, the CDR3 is TGTGCCTGGAGTGTCCAGGGGGCGAGTGGTGAAAAACTGTTTTTT. Residues: CAWSVQGASGEKLFF. The full variable domain, rest sourced from reference TRBV30 and TRBJ1-4, is SQTIHQWPATLVQPVGSPLSLECTVEGTSNPNLYWYRQAAGRGLQLLFYSVGIGQISSEVPQNLSASRPQDRQFILSSKKLLLSDSGFYLCAWSVQGASGEKLFFGSGTQLSVL.

The chain carries TRBV6-5 and TRBJ2-7; D is possibly TRBD1 (5 bases). There are 14 residues in the CDR3. V lost 5 bases, J lost 3 bases, and 14 bases lay in between. CDR1 is MNHEY and CDR2 is SVGAGI in the germline V gene. The CDR3, as DNA: TGTGCCAGCAGTGAGCAGGGTGTCGGCTACGAGCAGTACTTC. Its protein is CASSEQGVGYEQYF.

Regarding this clone: This CDR3 is also generated by other DNA sequences in the sample. The chain couples TRBV11-2 to TRBJ1-1; D is unclear. The germline V gene encodes CDR1 SGHAT and CDR2 FQNNGV. The CDR3 is made up of 12 amino acids. Trimming took 6 bases from V and 0 from J, leaving 5 bases between them. CDR3 residues: CASSSMNTEAFF. CDR3 DNA sequence: TGTGCCAGCAGTTCCATGAACACTGAAGCTTTCTTT.

The V call is TRBV4-3, the J call TRBJ2-6; D might be TRBD2 (5 bases). Trimming cost V 3 bases and J 2 bases, with 17 bases left between them. The CDR3 loop spans 18 amino acids. From germline, CDR1 is LGHNA and CDR2 YSLEER. The CDR3 DNA follows: TGCGCCAGCAGCCAGACTGGGAGCCAGCCAGCTGGGGCCAACGTCCTGACTTTC. Amino acid sequence: CASSQTGSQPAGANVLTF.

Written as DNA, the CDR3 is TGTGCCAGCAGCATTGACAGGGGCGGCACTGAAGCTTTCTTT. This gives the protein CASSIDRGGTEAFF. The gene calls are TRBV7-2 and TRBJ1-1; TRBD1 agrees at 8 bases. Losses at the gene ends were 5 bases for V and 4 bases for J; bases not matched to a gene: 6. The CDR3 runs 14 residues. Germline values: CDR1 SGHTA, CDR2 FQGNSA.

With respect to this clone: The same CDR3 also results from other DNA sequences found in this sample. V usage is TRBV28 and J usage is TRBJ1-5, with D unclear. This CDR3 comprises 12 residues. V was shortened by 9 bases and J by 7 bases, with 13 bases between the two germline ends. The V gene's germline CDR1 is MDHEN and CDR2 SYDVKM. Here the CDR3 DNA reads TGTGCCAGTAGCCCGTGGGAGCAGCCCCAGCATTTT. Protein product: CASSPWEQPQHF. The full variable domain, completed using reference TRBV28 and TRBJ1-5, is DVKVTQSSRYLVKRTGEKVFLECVQDMDHENMFWYRQDPGLGLRLIYFSYDVKMKEKGDIPEGYSVSREKKERFSLILESASTNQTSMYLCASSPWEQPQHFGDGTRLSIL.

The CDR3 bases are TGTGCCAGCAGCGAGGGGCTAGCGCCGGGGAATGAGCAGTTCTTC. Protein: CASSEGLAPGNEQFF. V usage is TRBV4-2 and J usage is TRBJ2-1; possibly TRBD2 for D (6 bases). Germline V lookup: CDR1 LGHNA, CDR2 YNFKEQ. The V and J ends lost 5 bases and 7 bases respectively, with 18 bases between them. The CDR3 totals 15 residues.

The rearrangement links TRBV15 to TRBJ1-2; the D gene is possibly TRBD1 (5 bases). V lost 0 bases to trimming and J lost 4 bases, with 18 bases between them. CDR1 and CDR2 from the germline V gene are LNHNV and YYDKDF (reference sequence). The CDR3 spans 17 residues. DNA of the CDR3: TGTGCCACCAGCAGAGAGACGGGCCAGGACACCCCCTATGGCTACACCTTC. It encodes CATSRETGQDTPYGYTF.

The chain combines TRBV6-1 with TRBJ1-5; maybe TRBD1 (5 bases). The V end was cut by 5 bases, the J end by 6 bases, with 14 bases between. The CDR3 spans 14 residues. Per the germline V gene, CDR1 is MNHNS and CDR2 is SASEGT. The CDR3 region is CASSLRGRGQPQHF. The CDR3 nucleotides read TGTGCCAGCAGTCTCCGGGGGAGGGGTCAGCCCCAGCATTTT.

This clone has only a few counts. The rearrangement joins TRBV7-9 to TRBJ1-2; D is ambiguous. The germline V and J ends were trimmed by 1 base and 4 bases, with 10 bases remaining between them. This CDR3 has 14 amino acids. The germline V gene has CDR1 SEHNR and CDR2 FQNEAQ (reference sequence). The CDR3, as DNA: TGTGCCAGCAGCTTAGAGCTTGAGCCCTATGGCTACACCTTC. This encodes CASSLELEPYGYTF. The whole variable domain, remainder taken from reference TRBV7-9 and TRBJ1-2, is DTGVSQNPRHKITKRGQNVTFRCDPISEHNRLYWYRQTLGQGPEFLTYFQNEAQLEKSRLLSDRFSAERPKGSFSTLEIQRTEQGDSAMYLCASSLELEPYGYTFGSGTRLTVV.

This CDR3 is CASSLAEFDTQYF. The CDR3 DNA sequence: TGCGCCAGCAGCTTGGCCGAGTTTGATACGCAGTATTTT. This chain uses TRBV5-1 with TRBJ2-3; D is ambiguous. V was pared by 0 bases and J by 6 bases, with 8 bases between. CDR1 is SGHRS and CDR2 is YFSETQ in the germline V gene. The CDR3 consists of 13 residues.

This clone was counted a single time. The chain uses TRBV2 and TRBJ1-2, with D perhaps matching TRBD1 (5 bases). CDR3 length: 12 amino acids. CDR1 and CDR2 from the germline V gene are SNHLY and FYNNEI. Trimming left V 3 bases short and J 7 bases short, with 9 bases between. This chain's CDR3 is CASSEGLGGYTF. The CDR3 region has the DNA TGTGCCAGCAGTGAGGGACTAGGTGGCTACACCTTC.

This clone is a singleton in its sample. The V call is TRBV29-1, the J call TRBJ2-5; TRBD1 might be the D (6 bases). Germline lookup yields CDR1 SQVTM and CDR2 ANQGSEA. CDR3 length: 13 amino acids. V lost 4 bases, J lost 2 bases, and 11 bases lay in between. The CDR3 reads CSVGPRGQETQYF. In nucleotides, the CDR3 is TGCAGCGTTGGTCCCAGGGGTCAAGAGACCCAGTACTTC.

This chain uses TRBV15 with TRBJ2-5; D is possibly TRBD2 (5 bases). The V gene lost 5 bases and the J gene lost 5 bases, with 15 bases spanning the gap. Germline V lookup: CDR1 LNHNV, CDR2 YYDKDF (reference sequence). The CDR3 is 14 residues long. CDR3 bases: TGTGCCACCAGCTTGGAGCCCGCTAGCGAGACCCAGTACTTC. This encodes CATSLEPASETQYF.

The genes are TRBV30 and TRBJ1-4; D gene unclear. Trimming shortened V by 3 bases and J by 2 bases, and 4 bases separated the two germline ends. Germline V gene sequence: CDR1 GTSNPN, CDR2 SVGIG (reference sequence). The length of the CDR3 is 12 residues. The CDR3 region is CAWSRTNEKLFF. The CDR3, as DNA: TGTGCCTGGAGCCGGACTAATGAAAAACTGTTTTTT.

The rearrangement links TRBV11-2 to TRBJ1-4; D may be TRBD1 (6 bases). V gave up 5 bases and J gave up 4 bases, with 11 bases separating them. This CDR3 has 14 residues. Germline loops: CDR1 SGHAT, CDR2 FQNNGV. CDR3 in amino acids: CASSLGTSNEKLFF. CDR3 coding DNA: TGTGCCAGCAGCCTCGGGACAAGTAATGAAAAACTGTTTTTT.

This chain joins TRBV5-1 and TRBJ2-1, with D uncertain. Germline CDR1 is SGHRS and CDR2 is YFSETQ. This CDR3 is 15 amino acids long. Trimming stripped 0 bases from V and 5 bases from J, with 12 bases between. CDR3 coding DNA: TGCGCCAGCAGCTTGGCATCCCTTAACAACAATGAGCAGTTCTTC. This translates into CASSLASLNNNEQFF.

This clone occurred a few times. The chain employs TRBV5-4 and TRBJ2-7, with 7 bases that match TRBD2. Per germline, CDR1 SGHNT and CDR2 YYREEE (reference sequence). The CDR3 runs to 16 residues. V was pared by 3 bases and J by 1 base, with 10 bases of the junction left unmatched. The CDR3 bases are TGTGCCAGCAGCTCGATCGCTGGGGGGGGATCCTACGAGCAGTACTTC. Its protein is CASSSIAGGGSYEQYF.

This clone was seen just once. V usage is TRBV30 and J usage is TRBJ1-1; 9 bases align to TRBD1. From germline, CDR1 is GTSNPN and CDR2 SVGIG (reference sequence). This CDR3 region has 16 residues. V trimming: 0 bases; J trimming: 6 bases; junction bases outside the gene matches: 11. Written as DNA, the CDR3 is TGTGCCTGGAGTGTACGTGGTGACAGGGGGGAACCTGAAGCTTTCTTT. Its protein product is CAWSVRGDRGEPEAFF.

This chain uses TRBV18 with TRBJ1-3; a possible D gene is TRBD1 (6 bases). Trimming took off 2 bases at V and 4 bases at J, with 15 bases between the two ends. The CDR3 covers 16 residues. Germline assignment: CDR1 KGHSH and CDR2 LQKENI. The CDR3 is CASSPNPPGDGNTIYF. CDR3 in DNA: TGTGCCAGCTCACCAAACCCTCCAGGGGACGGAAACACCATATATTTT.

The chain employs TRBV7-9 and TRBJ2-5, with 9 bases identical to TRBD1. Germline CDR1 is SEHNR and CDR2 is FQNEAQ (reference sequence). V gave up 4 bases and J gave up 0 bases; unmatched junction bases: 3. This CDR3 has 15 residues. Here the CDR3 reads CASSWGDRDQETQYF. In DNA, the CDR3 is TGTGCCAGCAGCTGGGGGGACAGGGACCAAGAGACCCAGTACTTC. Full variable domain (rest looked up from reference TRBV7-9 and TRBJ2-5): DTGVSQNPRHKITKRGQNVTFRCDPISEHNRLYWYRQTLGQGPEFLTYFQNEAQLEKSRLLSDRFSAERPKGSFSTLEIQRTEQGDSAMYLCASSWGDRDQETQYFGPGTRLLVL.

V and J are TRBV15 and TRBJ2-5; D remains ambiguous. The germline CDR1 and CDR2 sequences are LNHNV and YYDKDF (reference sequence). V gave up 1 base and J gave up 4 bases, with 7 bases separating them. The CDR3 has 13 amino acids. CDR3 DNA: TGTGCCACCAGCAGAGCCAGAACAGAGACCCAGTACTTC. Translating gives CATSRARTETQYF.

The rearrangement links TRBV4-3 to TRBJ2-5; possible D gene TRBD1, 6 bases. The last part of the DNA fits TRBJ2-7 better; the J call may be wrong. The CDR3 extends over 17 amino acids. CDR1 is LGHNA, CDR2 YSLEER, per germline. In DNA form, the CDR3 reads TGCGCCAGCAGCCAAGATCGCGCCAGGGGTAGCTCCTACGAGCAGTACTTC. Protein product: CASSQDRARGSSYEQYF.

This clone has a handful of counts. The chain links TRBV7-2 to TRBJ2-3; D gene uncertain. Germline V gene lookup returns CDR1 SGHTA and CDR2 FQGNSA. The CDR3 loop spans 18 amino acids. Trimming removed 4 bases from V and 2 bases from J, with 22 bases in between. The CDR3 loop is CASSYDPPGQGHTDTQYF. The DNA for the CDR3 is TGTGCCAGCAGCTATGACCCCCCGGGTCAAGGCCACACAGATACGCAGTATTTT.